This T cell receptor beta chain was profiled in a study of OX40 agonist ivuxolimab in advanced cancers. Study background: The patients received agonistic anti-OX40 (CD134) antibody ivuxolimab. Patients in dose escalation had liver, melanoma, kidney or head and neck cancers. Points from the study as a whole: At 0.1 to 3.0 mg/kg and by week 6, clonal expansion occurred in CD4+ and CD8+ blood T cells.

Trimming pared 3 bases from V and 1 base from J, leaving 8 bases between. This CDR3 spans 13 amino acids. From germline, CDR1 is SGHRS and CDR2 YFSETQ. Using immunoSEQ multiplex PCR, the repertoire was profiled, and TCRdb retains in-frame clones only, with some absent. The sample shows fewer than 90,000 clones, around 90% of them seen only once. Turning to this clone: Its antigen is currently unknown.

This TCR came from an adult with an advanced solid tumor such as melanoma, head and neck, liver or kidney cancer. The chain has TRBV5-1 and TRBJ2-7, with D uncertain. Material: CD4+ or CD8+ T cells sorted from blood, obtained in a trial of the OX40 agonist ivuxolimab. The DNA of the CDR3 is TGCGCCAGCAGCTCGGACGGATCCTACGAGCAGTACTTC. It yields the protein CASSSDGSYEQYF.